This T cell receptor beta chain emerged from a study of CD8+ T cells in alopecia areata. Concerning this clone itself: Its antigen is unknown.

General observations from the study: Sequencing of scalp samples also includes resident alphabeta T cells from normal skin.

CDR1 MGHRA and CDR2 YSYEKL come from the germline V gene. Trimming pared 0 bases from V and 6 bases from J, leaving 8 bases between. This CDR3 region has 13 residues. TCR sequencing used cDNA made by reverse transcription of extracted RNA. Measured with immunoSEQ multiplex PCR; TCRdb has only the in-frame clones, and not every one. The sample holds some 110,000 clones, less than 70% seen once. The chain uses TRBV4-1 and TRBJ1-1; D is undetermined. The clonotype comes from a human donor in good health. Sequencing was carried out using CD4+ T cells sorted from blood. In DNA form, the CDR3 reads TGCGCCAGCAGCCAAGATAGGTACGCTGAAGCTTTCTTT. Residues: CASSQDRYAEAFF.